This entry lists 10 T cell receptor beta chains sequenced from one sample in a study of cytomegalovirus exposure and HLA in healthy donors. The primer mix had 60 Vbeta and 13 Jbeta primers. This table comes from immunoSEQ multiplex PCR, and its TCRdb copy is limited to in-frame clones, with some not included. Among fewer than 70,000 clones listed, over 70% were seen once. The material sequenced was PBMCs. The receptors were sampled from a woman aged 40 to 50 in good health and CMV-seronegative.

The J gene is TRBJ1-4, the V gene TRBV5-1; no clear D gene. Trimming left V 3 bases short and J 6 bases short, with 9 bases between. This CDR3 has 13 amino acids. Germline V gene lookup returns CDR1 SGHRS and CDR2 YFSETQ. This CDR3 is CASSYGGDEKLFF. CDR3 nucleotide sequence: TGCGCCAGCAGCTACGGCGGGGATGAAAAACTGTTTTTT. The full variable domain, in which reference TRBV5-1 and TRBJ1-4 provide the parts outside the CDR3, is KAGVTQTPRYLIKTRGQQVTLSCSPISGHRSVSWYQQTPGQGLQFLFEYFSETQRNKGNFPGRFSGRQFSNSRSEMNVSTLELGDSALYLCASSYGGDEKLFFGSGTQLSVL.

The chain employs TRBV4-2 and TRBJ1-3, with 10 bases lining up with TRBD1. In germline, CDR1 is LGHNA, CDR2 YNFKEQ. V lost 2 bases, J lost 4 bases, and 5 bases stayed unmatched. The CDR3 runs 16 residues. CDR3 sequence (DNA): TGTGCCAGCAGCCAACGACAGGGGGCGAACGGAAACACCATATATTTT. The encoded protein is CASSQRQGANGNTIYF.

The chain is built from TRBV2 and TRBJ2-1; unclear D gene. Between the trimmed V and J ends, which lost 3 bases and 0 bases, there was a span of 9 bases. The CDR3 covers 15 residues. The V gene's germline CDR1 is SNHLY and CDR2 FYNNEI. This chain's CDR3 is CASSEIVSSYNEQFF. In DNA form, the CDR3 reads TGTGCCAGCAGTGAGATTGTCAGCTCCTACAATGAGCAGTTCTTC.

The J gene is TRBJ1-5, the V gene TRBV27, with D perhaps matching TRBD1 (6 bases). The CDR3 length is 14 residues. Trimming took off 6 bases at V and 3 bases at J, with 12 bases between the two ends. Germline V gene lookup returns CDR1 MNHEY and CDR2 SMNVEV (reference sequence). The CDR3 DNA reads TGTGCCAGCAGCCCACAGGGACCCAATCAGCCCCAGCATTTT. Translated, it gives CASSPQGPNQPQHF.

The chain recombines TRBV7-9 with TRBJ2-3; 8 nucleotides agree with TRBD1. This CDR3 is 15 amino acids long. The germline V gene encodes CDR1 SEHNR and CDR2 FQNEAQ (reference sequence). V lost 5 bases to trimming and J lost 2 bases; unmatched junction nucleotides: 6. For the CDR3, the DNA is TGTGCCAGCAGCAAAGGACAGGGACCCACAGATACGCAGTATTTT. Translating it yields CASSKGQGPTDTQYF.

The V gene is TRBV27, the J gene TRBJ1-2, with D possibly matching TRBD1 (5 bases). Trimming removed 3 bases from V and 2 bases from J, with 7 bases in between. The CDR3 extends over 13 amino acids. CDR1 and CDR2 from the germline V gene are MNHEY and SMNVEV (reference sequence). CDR3 coding DNA: TGTGCCAGCAGTTTCCAGGGAAACTATGGCTACACCTTC. Translating gives CASSFQGNYGYTF.

CDR3 nucleotides: TGTGCCAGCAGCTTAGAGGGAGGAACCTACGAGCAGTACTTC. Translated: CASSLEGGTYEQYF. The gene calls are TRBV7-8 and TRBJ2-5, with D perhaps TRBD2 (6 bases). The J call is in doubt because the DNA end fits TRBJ2-7 better. Germline CDR1 reads SGHVS; CDR2 reads FQNEAQ. This CDR3 spans 14 amino acids.

The table lists this clone with a few counts. This rearrangement joins TRBV19 to TRBJ2-1; 7 positions match TRBD2. V trimming: 4 bases; J trimming: 0 bases; junction bases outside the gene matches: 3. Per the germline V gene, CDR1 is LNHDA and CDR2 is SQIVND (reference sequence). The CDR3 is made up of 15 amino acids. The CDR3 bases are TGTGCCAGTAGTAAGCGGGGAAGCTCCTACAATGAGCAGTTCTTC. Translating gives CASSKRGSSYNEQFF.

The gene calls are TRBV5-1 and TRBJ2-5, with a possible D match to TRBD1 (5 bases). The CDR3 spans 14 residues. The germline gives CDR1 SGHRS, CDR2 YFSETQ. V was pared by 1 base and J by 2 bases, with 9 bases between. DNA of the CDR3: TGCGCCAGCAGCTTGATTCAGGGTCAAGAGACCCAGTACTTC. It specifies CASSLIQGQETQYF.

CDR3 DNA: TGTGCCAGCAGCCAAGATAGCGGCGGGAACACCGGGGAGCTGTTTTTT. Protein product: CASSQDSGGNTGELFF. This chain links TRBV4-2 with TRBJ2-2; the D gene is possibly TRBD2 (6 bases). Trimming took off 0 bases at V and 1 base at J, with 9 bases between the two ends. Germline V gene data show CDR1 as LGHNA and CDR2 as YNFKEQ. This CDR3 region has 16 residues.